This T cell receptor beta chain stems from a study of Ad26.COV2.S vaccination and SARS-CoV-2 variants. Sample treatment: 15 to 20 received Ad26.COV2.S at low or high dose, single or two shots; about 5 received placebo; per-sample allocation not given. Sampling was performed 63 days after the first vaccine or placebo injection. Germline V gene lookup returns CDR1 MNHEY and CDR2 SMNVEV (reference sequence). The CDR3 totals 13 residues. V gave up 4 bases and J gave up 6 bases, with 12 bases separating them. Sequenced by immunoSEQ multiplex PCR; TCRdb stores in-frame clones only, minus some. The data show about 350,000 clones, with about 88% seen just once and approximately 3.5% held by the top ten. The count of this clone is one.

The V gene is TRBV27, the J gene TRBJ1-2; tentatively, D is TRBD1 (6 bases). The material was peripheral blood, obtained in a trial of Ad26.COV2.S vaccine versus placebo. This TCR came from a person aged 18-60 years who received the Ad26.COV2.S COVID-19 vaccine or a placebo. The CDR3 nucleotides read TGTGCCAGCAGTTCGGACAGACAGGATGGCTACACCTTC. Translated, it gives CASSSDRQDGYTF.